This T cell receptor beta chain was found in a study of CD8+ T cells in alopecia areata. After isolation, RNA underwent reverse transcription to generate cDNA as the sequencing template. Data came from immunoSEQ multiplex PCR; TCRdb stores just in-frame clones and leaves some out. The sample lists roughly 230,000 clones, approximately 45% occurring once. Note on this clone: The antigen remains undetermined.

Regarding the study as a whole: Scalp sample data also include resident alphabeta T cells from normal skin.

This sample's treatment: oral pan-JAK inhibitor, 5-10 mg twice daily. Those with alopecia areata gave lesional scalp punch biopsies and peripheral blood. It was from PBMCs that CD4+ and CD8+ T cells were sorted. V lost 0 bases and J 13 bases, leaving 16 bases between the germline ends. Germline V gives CDR1 MRHNA, CDR2 SNTAGT. The CDR3 extends over 14 amino acids. This sequence was found in a human donor with alopecia areata. The material was CD4+ T cells sorted from blood, obtained at roughly week 36, from a patient treated with tofacitinib. V and J are TRBV6-4 and TRBJ2-1; D is uncertain. Written as DNA, the CDR3 is TGTGCCAGCAGTGACTCCGCCGGGCTAAGCGTACAGTTCTTC. Amino acid sequence: CASSDSAGLSVQFF.